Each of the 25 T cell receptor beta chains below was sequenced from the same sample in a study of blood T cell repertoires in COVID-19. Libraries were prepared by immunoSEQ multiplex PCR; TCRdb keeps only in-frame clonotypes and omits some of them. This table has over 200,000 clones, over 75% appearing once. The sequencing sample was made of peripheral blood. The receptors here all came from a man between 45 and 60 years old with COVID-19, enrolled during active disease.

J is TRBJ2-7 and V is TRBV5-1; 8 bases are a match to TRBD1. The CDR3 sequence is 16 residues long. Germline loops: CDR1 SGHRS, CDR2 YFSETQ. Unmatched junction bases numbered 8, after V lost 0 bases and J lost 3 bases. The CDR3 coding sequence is TGCGCCAGCAGCTTGGGGGCGGACAGGGTAATCTACGAGCAGTACTTC. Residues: CASSLGADRVIYEQYF.

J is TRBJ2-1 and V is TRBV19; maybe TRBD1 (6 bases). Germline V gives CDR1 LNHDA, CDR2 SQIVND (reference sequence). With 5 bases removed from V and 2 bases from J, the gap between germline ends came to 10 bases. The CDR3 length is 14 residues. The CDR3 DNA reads TGTGCCAGTAGTCGAGGGGGAACCTACAATGAGCAGTTCTTC. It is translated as CASSRGGTYNEQFF.

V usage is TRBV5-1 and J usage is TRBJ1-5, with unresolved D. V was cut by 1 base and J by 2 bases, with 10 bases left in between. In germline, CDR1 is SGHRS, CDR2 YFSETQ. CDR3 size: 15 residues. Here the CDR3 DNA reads TGCGCCAGCAGCTTGCTTCCCCGGGGCAATCAGCCCCAGCATTTT. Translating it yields CASSLLPRGNQPQHF.

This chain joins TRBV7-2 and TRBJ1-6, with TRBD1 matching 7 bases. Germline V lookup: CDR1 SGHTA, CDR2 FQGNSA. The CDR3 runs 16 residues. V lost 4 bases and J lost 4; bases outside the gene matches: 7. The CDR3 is CASSYDRVRYNSPLHF. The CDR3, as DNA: TGTGCCAGCAGCTATGACAGGGTTCGGTATAATTCACCCCTCCACTTT.

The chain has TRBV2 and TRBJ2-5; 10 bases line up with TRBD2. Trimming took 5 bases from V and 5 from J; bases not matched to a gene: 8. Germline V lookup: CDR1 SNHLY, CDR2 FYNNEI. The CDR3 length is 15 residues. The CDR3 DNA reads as TGTGCCAGCAGTCTGACTAGCGGGTTCTTGGAGACCCAGTACTTC. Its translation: CASSLTSGFLETQYF.

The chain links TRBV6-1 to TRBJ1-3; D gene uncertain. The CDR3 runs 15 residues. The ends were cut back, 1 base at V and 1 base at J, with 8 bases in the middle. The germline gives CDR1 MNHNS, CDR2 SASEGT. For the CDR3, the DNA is TGTGCCAGCAGTGAAGGTCACGGGTCTGGAAACACCATATATTTT. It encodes CASSEGHGSGNTIYF.

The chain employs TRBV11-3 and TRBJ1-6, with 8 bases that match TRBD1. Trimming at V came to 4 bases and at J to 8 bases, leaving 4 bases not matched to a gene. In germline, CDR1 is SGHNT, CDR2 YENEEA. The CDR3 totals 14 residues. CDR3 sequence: CASSSGQADSPLHF. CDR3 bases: TGTGCCAGCAGCTCGGGACAGGCGGATTCACCCCTCCACTTT.

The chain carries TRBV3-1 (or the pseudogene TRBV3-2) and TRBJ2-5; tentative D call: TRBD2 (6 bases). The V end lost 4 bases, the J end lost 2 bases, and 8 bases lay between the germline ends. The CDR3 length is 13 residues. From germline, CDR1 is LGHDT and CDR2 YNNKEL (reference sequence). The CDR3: CASSRSGQETQYF. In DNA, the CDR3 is TGTGCCAGCAGCCGTAGCGGACAAGAGACCCAGTACTTC.

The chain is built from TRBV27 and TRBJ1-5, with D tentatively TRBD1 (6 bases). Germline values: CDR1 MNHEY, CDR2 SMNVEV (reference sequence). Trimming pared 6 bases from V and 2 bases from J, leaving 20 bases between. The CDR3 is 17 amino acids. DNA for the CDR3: TGTGCCAGCAGCCCACAGGGCCCTCAAAGGGGCAATCAGCCCCAGCATTTT. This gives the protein CASSPQGPQRGNQPQHF.

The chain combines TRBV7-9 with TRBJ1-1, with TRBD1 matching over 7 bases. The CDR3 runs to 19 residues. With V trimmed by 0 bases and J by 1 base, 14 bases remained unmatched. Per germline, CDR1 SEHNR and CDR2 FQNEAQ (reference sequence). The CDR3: CASSLAFGIGGGGNTEAFF. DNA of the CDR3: TGTGCCAGCAGCTTAGCGTTCGGGATCGGAGGGGGCGGGAACACTGAAGCTTTCTTT.

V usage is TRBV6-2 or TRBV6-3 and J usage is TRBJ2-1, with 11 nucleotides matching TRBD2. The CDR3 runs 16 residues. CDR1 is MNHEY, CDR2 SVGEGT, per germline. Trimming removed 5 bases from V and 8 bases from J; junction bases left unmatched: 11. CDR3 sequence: CASSKTGTSGRYEQFF. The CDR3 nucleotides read TGTGCCAGCAGTAAGACGGGGACTAGCGGCCGGTATGAGCAGTTCTTC.

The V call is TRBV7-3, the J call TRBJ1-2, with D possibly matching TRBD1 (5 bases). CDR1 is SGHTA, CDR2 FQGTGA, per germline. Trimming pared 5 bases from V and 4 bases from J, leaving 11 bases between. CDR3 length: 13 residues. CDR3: CASSPDILYGYTF. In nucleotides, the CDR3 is TGTGCCAGCAGCCCGGACATTCTCTATGGCTACACCTTC.

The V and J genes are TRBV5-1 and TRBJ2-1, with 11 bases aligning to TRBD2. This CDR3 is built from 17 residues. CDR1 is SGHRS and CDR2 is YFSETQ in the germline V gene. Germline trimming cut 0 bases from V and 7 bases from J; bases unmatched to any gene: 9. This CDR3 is CASSLDLTSGSENEQFF. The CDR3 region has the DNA TGCGCCAGCAGCTTGGACCTAACTAGCGGGAGTGAGAATGAGCAGTTCTTC.

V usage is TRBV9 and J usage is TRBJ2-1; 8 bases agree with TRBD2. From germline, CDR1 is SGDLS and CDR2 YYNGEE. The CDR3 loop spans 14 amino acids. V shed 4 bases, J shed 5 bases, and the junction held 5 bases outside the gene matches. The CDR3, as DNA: TGTGCCAGCAGCACCGGGACTAGGAACAATGAGCAGTTCTTC. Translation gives CASSTGTRNNEQFF.

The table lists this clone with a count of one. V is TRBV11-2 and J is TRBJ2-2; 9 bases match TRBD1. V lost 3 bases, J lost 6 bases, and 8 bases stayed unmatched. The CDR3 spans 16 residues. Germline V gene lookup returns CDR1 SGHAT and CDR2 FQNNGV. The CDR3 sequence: CASSFDRDRDAGELFF. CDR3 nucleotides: TGTGCCAGCAGCTTCGACCGGGACAGGGATGCCGGGGAGCTGTTTTTT.

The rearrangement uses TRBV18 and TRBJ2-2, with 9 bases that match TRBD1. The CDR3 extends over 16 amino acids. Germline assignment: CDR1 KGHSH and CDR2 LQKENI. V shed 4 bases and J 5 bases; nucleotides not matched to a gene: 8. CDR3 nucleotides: TGTGCCAGCTCACGACAACTCGGACAGGGGACCGGGGAGCTGTTTTTT. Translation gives CASSRQLGQGTGELFF.

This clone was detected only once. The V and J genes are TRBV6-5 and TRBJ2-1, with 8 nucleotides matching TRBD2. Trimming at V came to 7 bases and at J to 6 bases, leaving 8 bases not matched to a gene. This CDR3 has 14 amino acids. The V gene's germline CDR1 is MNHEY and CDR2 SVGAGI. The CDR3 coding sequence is TGTGCCAGCAACCCGGGACTAGTTGGCAATGAGCAGTTCTTC. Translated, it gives CASNPGLVGNEQFF.

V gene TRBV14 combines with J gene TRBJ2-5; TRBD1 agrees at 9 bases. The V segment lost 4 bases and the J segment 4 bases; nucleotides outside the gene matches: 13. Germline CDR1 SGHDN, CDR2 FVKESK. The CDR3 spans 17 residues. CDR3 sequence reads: CASSPAGQGVSRETQYF. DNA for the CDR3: TGTGCCAGCAGCCCAGCGGGACAGGGCGTCTCCAGAGAGACCCAGTACTTC.

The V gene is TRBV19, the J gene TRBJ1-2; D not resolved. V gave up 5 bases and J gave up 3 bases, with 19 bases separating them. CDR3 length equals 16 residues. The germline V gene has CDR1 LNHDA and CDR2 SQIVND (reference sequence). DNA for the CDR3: TGTGCCAGTAGTCCCCTGTCTATCGCCCCTTACTATGGCTACACCTTC. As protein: CASSPLSIAPYYGYTF.

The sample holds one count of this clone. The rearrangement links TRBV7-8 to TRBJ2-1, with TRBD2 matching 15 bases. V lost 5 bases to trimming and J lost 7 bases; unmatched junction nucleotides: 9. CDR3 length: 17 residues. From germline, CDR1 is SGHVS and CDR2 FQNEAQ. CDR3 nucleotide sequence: TGTGCCAGCAGCCGAGGGACTAGCGGGGGGTCAATGAATGAGCAGTTCTTC. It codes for CASSRGTSGGSMNEQFF.

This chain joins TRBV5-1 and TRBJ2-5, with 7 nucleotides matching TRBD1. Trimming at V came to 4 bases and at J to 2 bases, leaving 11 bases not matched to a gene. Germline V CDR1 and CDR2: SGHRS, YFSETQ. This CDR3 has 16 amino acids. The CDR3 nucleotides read TGCGCCAGCAGCCCAACAGGGGTAAAGGTGCAAGAGACCCAGTACTTC. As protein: CASSPTGVKVQETQYF.

The CDR3 region has the DNA TGTGCCAGCAGCACAAAGACAGGGTCGACGCCCTATGGCTACACCTTC. It translates to CASSTKTGSTPYGYTF. The chain combines TRBV7-9 with TRBJ1-2; 7 bases are a match to TRBD1. Germline CDR1 is SEHNR and CDR2 is FQNEAQ (reference sequence). The length of the CDR3 is 16 residues. The trim removed 5 bases at V and 4 bases at J, leaving 13 bases unmatched.

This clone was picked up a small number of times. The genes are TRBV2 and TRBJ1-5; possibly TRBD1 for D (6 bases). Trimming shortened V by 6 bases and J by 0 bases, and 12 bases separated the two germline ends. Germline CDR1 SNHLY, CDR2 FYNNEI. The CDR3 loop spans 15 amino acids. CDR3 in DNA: TGTGCCAGCAGCCGGACAGATTATAGCAATCAGCCCCAGCATTTT. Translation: CASSRTDYSNQPQHF.

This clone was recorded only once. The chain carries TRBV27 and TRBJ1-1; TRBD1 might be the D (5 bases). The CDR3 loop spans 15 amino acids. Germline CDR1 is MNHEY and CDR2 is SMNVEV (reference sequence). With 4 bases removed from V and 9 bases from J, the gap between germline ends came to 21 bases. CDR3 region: CASSSPSGTGGQAFF. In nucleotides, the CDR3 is TGTGCCAGCAGTTCCCCGTCCGGGACTGGGGGTCAAGCTTTCTTT.

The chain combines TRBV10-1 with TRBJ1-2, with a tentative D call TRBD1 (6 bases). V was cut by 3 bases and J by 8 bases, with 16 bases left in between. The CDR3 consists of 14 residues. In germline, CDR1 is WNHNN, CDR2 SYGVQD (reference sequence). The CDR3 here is CASSDQDSHEGYTF. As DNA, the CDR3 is TGCGCCAGCAGTGACCAGGACAGTCATGAGGGCTACACCTTC.